This T cell receptor (beta chain) was identified during a study of CD8 T cells in ankylosing spondylitis. The study, taken as a whole, reports: The study looked at matched synovial fluid samples from ankylosing spondylitis patients. Disease-linked clones were reported to be significantly enriched there. Some motif variants were previously reported in reactive arthritis synovial fluid and blood. What appeared characteristic of ankylosing spondylitis blood was a TCR beta motif of eight highly homologous variants.

This clonotype was seen many times. Its antigen is not identified. Trimming cost V 6 bases and J 8 bases; bases outside gene matches: 7. Germline CDR1 and CDR2: DFQATT and SNEGSKA (reference sequence). The CDR3 runs to 12 residues. Scientists made TCR beta libraries using quantitative 5'-RACE with molecular barcodes. Via MiXCR, TCRdb re-called the 5' RACE reads, giving one row per CDR3 protein. The sample has about 130,000 distinct CDR3 sequences, 6.5% to 9% seen once. The source is a male donor with ankylosing spondylitis or in good health (not recorded which). Sequences were obtained from blood, either unsorted or a sorted T cell fraction (not recorded which). V and J are TRBV20-1 and TRBJ2-3; 8 bases line up with TRBD2. CDR3 in amino acids: CSASGTRGTQYF. In DNA, the CDR3 is TGCAGTGCCTCCGGGACTAGAGGTACGCAGTATTTT.